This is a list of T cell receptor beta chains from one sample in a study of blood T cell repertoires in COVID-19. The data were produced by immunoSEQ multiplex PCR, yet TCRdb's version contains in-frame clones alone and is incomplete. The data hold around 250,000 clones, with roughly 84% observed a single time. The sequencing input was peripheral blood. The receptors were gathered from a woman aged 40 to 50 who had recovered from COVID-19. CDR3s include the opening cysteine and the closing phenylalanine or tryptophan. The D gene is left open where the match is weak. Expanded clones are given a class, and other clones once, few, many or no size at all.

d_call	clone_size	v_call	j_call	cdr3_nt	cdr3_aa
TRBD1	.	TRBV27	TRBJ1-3	TGTGCCAGCAGAGCCAAGGACAGGAATCTTCCTGGAAACACCATATATTTT	CASRAKDRNLPGNTIYF
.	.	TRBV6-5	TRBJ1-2	TGTGCCAGCAGTTACACCCCATCAGGCTTTGGGGGCTACACCTTC	CASSYTPSGFGGYTF
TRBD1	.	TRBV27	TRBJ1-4	TGTGCCAGCAGTCCAATCCTCACAGGGGGCGAACCGACTAATGAAAAACTGTTTTTT	CASSPILTGGEPTNEKLFF
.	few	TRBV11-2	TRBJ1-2	TGTGCCAGCAACATGTTGGGAGGACGGAGCTCCTATGGCTACACCTTC	CASNMLGGRSSYGYTF
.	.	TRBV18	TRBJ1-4	TGTGCCAGCTCCCATGGGGTGAGGGTACTGGATGAAAAACTGTTTTTT	CASSHGVRVLDEKLFF
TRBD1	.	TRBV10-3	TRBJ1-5	TGTGCCATTGCGGGCGACAGGGACAATCAGCCCCAGCATTTT	CAIAGDRDNQPQHF
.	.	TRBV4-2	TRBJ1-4	TGTGCCAGCAGCCAGGCCCAGGAAAAACTGTTTTTT	CASSQAQEKLFF
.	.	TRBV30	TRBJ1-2	TGTGCCTGGACCTCGGGCTATGGCTACACCTTC	CAWTSGYGYTF
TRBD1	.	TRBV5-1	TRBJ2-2	TGCGCCAGCGGAGGACAGGGGGCCGTCACCGGGGAGCTGTTTTTT	CASGGQGAVTGELFF
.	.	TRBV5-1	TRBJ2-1	TGCGCCAGCAGCTTGATCAGGGAAAGGAATGAGCAGTTCTTC	CASSLIRERNEQFF
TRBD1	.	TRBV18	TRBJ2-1	TGTGCCAGCTCACCTAGTAGGGACAGCTACAATGAGCAGTTCTTC	CASSPSRDSYNEQFF
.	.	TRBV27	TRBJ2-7	TGTGCCAGCAGTTTTAGTCGGCGGGGACCCTACGAGCAGTACTTC	CASSFSRRGPYEQYF
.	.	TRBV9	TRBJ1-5	TGTGCCAGCAGCGTAGATTCGGGGGAGCAGCCCCAGCATTTT	CASSVDSGEQPQHF
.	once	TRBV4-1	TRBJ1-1	TGCGCCAGCAGCCCCTTTAGCAACGGGAGAAATGAAGCTTTCTTT	CASSPFSNGRNEAFF
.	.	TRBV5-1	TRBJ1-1	TGCGCCAGCAGCTTGTATCAGGGGACTGAAGCTTTCTTT	CASSLYQGTEAFF
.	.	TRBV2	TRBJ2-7	TGTGCCAGCAGTGGAGGAGGACAGTTCTACGAGCAGTACTTC	CASSGGGQFYEQYF
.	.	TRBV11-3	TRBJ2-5	TGTGCCAGCAGTCCGGGACTCCGAGAGACCCAGTACTTC	CASSPGLRETQYF
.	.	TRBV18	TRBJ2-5	TGTGCCAGCTCACCCTCGTGGAGGGGAGAGACCCAGTACTTC	CASSPSWRGETQYF
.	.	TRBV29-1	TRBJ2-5	TGCAGCGCGGGACCTACGGAGACCCAGTACTTC	CSAGPTETQYF
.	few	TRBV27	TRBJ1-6	TGTGCCAGCAGTTTAGGAGGGGACTCACCCCTCCACTTT	CASSLGGDSPLHF
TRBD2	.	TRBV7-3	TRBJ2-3	TGTGCCAGCAGCTTAGGTAGCGGGGGATTCACAGATACGCAGTATTTT	CASSLGSGGFTDTQYF
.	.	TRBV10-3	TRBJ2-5	TGTGCCACCCGGACGGGGGAGACCCAGTACTTC	CATRTGETQYF
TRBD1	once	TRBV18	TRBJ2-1	TGTGCCAGCTCACACGACAGGGCCCACAATGAGCAGTTCTTC	CASSHDRAHNEQFF
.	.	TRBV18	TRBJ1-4	TGTGCCAGCTCACCACGCGCCCGGGCGGGTCGGGAAAAACTGTTTTTT	CASSPRARAGREKLFF
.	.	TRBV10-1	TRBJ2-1	TGCGCCAGCAGTGATTCAGGATTTCAGTTCTTC	CASSDSGFQFF
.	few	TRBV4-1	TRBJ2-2	TGCGCCAGCAGCCAAGCTTCGGCAGGCAACACCGGGGAGCTGTTTTTT	CASSQASAGNTGELFF
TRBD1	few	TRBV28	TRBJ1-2	TGTGCCAGCAGTTCTCCCGGGACAGGGGCTAACTATGGCTACACCTTC	CASSSPGTGANYGYTF
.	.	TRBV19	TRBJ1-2	TGTGCCAGTAGTCCTAGATTTAACTATGGCTACACCTTC	CASSPRFNYGYTF
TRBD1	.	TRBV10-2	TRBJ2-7	TGCGCCAGCAAGAGGAACTACGGGACAGGGGATTCCTACGAGCAGTACTTC	CASKRNYGTGDSYEQYF
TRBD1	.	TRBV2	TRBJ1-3	TGTGCCAACAGACAGGGACCTAGCTCTGGAAACACCATATATTTT	CANRQGPSSGNTIYF
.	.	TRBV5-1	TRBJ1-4	TGCGCCAGCAGCTTACAGGGTACTAATGAAAAACTGTTTTTT	CASSLQGTNEKLFF
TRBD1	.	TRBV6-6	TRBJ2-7	TGTGCCAGCAGCGACAGGGGCTACGAGCAGTACTTC	CASSDRGYEQYF
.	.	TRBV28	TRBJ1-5	TGTGCCAGCAGCCCCCGGTCGGGACTCCTTGAGAGGAATCAGCCCCAGCATTTT	CASSPRSGLLERNQPQHF
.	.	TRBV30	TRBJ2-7	TGTGCCTGGAGTGTACGGCGACAACCAACCTACTACGAGCAGTACTTC	CAWSVRRQPTYYEQYF
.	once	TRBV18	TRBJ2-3	TGTGCCAGCTCCGGGGAGAGGTCCGATACGCAGTATTTT	CASSGERSDTQYF
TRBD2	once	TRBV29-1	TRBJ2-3	TGCAGCGTTTCGCTAGCGGGGGGTCAGCGGGATACGCAGTATTTT	CSVSLAGGQRDTQYF
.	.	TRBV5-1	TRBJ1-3	TGCGCCAGCAGCTTGGGAAGCATCGGAAACACCATATATTTT	CASSLGSIGNTIYF
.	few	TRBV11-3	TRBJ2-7	TGTGCCAGCAGCTTAGACTTCTCCTACGAGCAGTACTTC	CASSLDFSYEQYF
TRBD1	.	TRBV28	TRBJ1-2	TGTGCCAGCAGCTATCGAACCTGGACAGGGAATGGTGGCTACACCTTC	CASSYRTWTGNGGYTF
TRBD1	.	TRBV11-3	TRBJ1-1	TGTGCCAGCAGCTTAAACAGGGGGCCCCGTGAAGCTTTCTTT	CASSLNRGPREAFF
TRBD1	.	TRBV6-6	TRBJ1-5	TGTGCCAGCAGTCGACAGGGGGATCAGCCCCAGCATTTT	CASSRQGDQPQHF
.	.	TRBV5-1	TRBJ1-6	TGCGCCAGCAGCAGGGGGAGCGAGTATAATTCACCCCTCCACTTT	CASSRGSEYNSPLHF
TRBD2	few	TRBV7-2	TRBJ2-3	TGTGCCAGCAGCCTAGCGGGAGGCACAGATACGCAGTATTTT	CASSLAGGTDTQYF
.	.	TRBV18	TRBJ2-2	TGTGCCAGCTCACCATCATCGGGGGGCCAGCAGCGGCCGGAGCTGTTTTTT	CASSPSSGGQQRPELFF
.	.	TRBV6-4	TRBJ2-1	TGTGCCAGCAGTGACTCCTGGGGGGAATCAAATGAGCAGTTCTTC	CASSDSWGESNEQFF
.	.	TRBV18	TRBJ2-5	TGTGCCAGCTCACGAGGGGGGGAAGAGACCCAGTACTTC	CASSRGGEETQYF
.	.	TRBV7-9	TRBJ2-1	TGTGCCAGCAGCTACTCCACAGCTTACAATGAGCAGTTCTTC	CASSYSTAYNEQFF
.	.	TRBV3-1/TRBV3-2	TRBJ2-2	TGTGCCAGCAGCCCTGGGACTGGGGTAGGCACCGGGGAGCTGTTTTTT	CASSPGTGVGTGELFF
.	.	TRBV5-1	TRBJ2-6	TGCGCCAGCTCGGACAGCCACTCTGGGGCCAACGTCCTGACTTTC	CASSDSHSGANVLTF
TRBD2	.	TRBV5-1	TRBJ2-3	TGCGCCAGCAGCTTGCTAGCGGGCGGTAGCACAGATACGCAGTATTTT	CASSLLAGGSTDTQYF
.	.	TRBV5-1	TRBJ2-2	TGCGCCAGCAGCTCGGGTTCTCTTCCTCCGAACACCGGGGAGCTGTTTTTT	CASSSGSLPPNTGELFF
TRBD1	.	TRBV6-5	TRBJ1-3	TGTGCCAGCGCGACAGGGGTCGGAAACACCATATATTTT	CASATGVGNTIYF
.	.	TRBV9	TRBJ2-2	TGTGCCAGCACCCGCGGGCCCCGAGACCCCGGGGAGCTGTTTTTT	CASTRGPRDPGELFF
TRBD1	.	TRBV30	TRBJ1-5	TGTGCCTGGAGTGGGACAGGGGCTCAGCCCCAGCATTTT	CAWSGTGAQPQHF
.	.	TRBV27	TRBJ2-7	TGTGCCAGCAGTTCCCCTTACGAGCAGTACTTC	CASSSPYEQYF
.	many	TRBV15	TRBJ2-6	TGTGCCACCAGCATGGTAGGGGATTCTAGCTCTGGGGCCAACGTCCTGACTTTC	CATSMVGDSSSGANVLTF